This T cell receptor beta chain was sequenced during a study of beta chain features in type 1 diabetes. Study-level background: All samples yielded 100 million to 140 million examined sorted cells. Overall study results and limits: In these data, an HLA type influence on TCRB rearrangement remained unresolved. Among patients with Type 1 diabetes, TCRB CDR3s were moderately but significantly shorter in every one of the four CD4+ subsets.

Reverse transcription of all isolated RNA meant that expressed TCRB transcripts were sequenced. The table came from immunoSEQ multiplex PCR; TCRdb's copy has only in-frame clones and leaves some out. The sample lists 300,000 to 450,000 clones; around 13% were seen once. In the case of this clone: Its antigen is currently unknown.

The ends lost 0 bases at V and 7 bases at J; junction bases unmatched: 6. The CDR3 loop spans 16 amino acids. Germline CDR1 and CDR2: SGDLS and YYNGEE. This rearrangement joins TRBV9 to TRBJ2-1, with TRBD2 matching 11 bases. Specimen: naive CD4+ T cells from blood. The sequence was obtained from a woman under 30 with type 1 diabetes. The DNA for the CDR3 is TGTGCCAGCAGCGTAGCGGGTAGCGGGGGGGCGAATGAGCAGTTCTTC. This translates into CASSVAGSGGANEQFF.